This TCR beta chain was recorded in a study of cytomegalovirus exposure and HLA in healthy donors. Study-wide points: TCR beta V segments were, for the most part, productive about 87% or about 30% of the time in an earlier analysis.

On this clone itself: Its antigen remains unknown.

This PCR relied on a set of 60 Vbeta primers and 13 Jbeta primers. Clones were read by immunoSEQ multiplex PCR, and TCRdb kept only the in-frame ones, dropping some. This table lists 180,000 or so clones. Germline V gene lookup returns CDR1 SGHTA and CDR2 FQGNSA. This CDR3 comprises 16 residues. The J segment lost 8 bases and the V segment lost 5 bases, leaving 12 bases of the junction unmatched. The TCR was taken from a woman under 30 in good health and CMV-seropositive. The V and J genes are TRBV7-2 and TRBJ2-2; 9 bases align to TRBD2. Sequencing input: PBMCs. CDR3 in amino acids: CASSPPGGRAAGELFF. The CDR3 DNA reads TGTGCCAGCAGCCCTCCTGGCGGGAGGGCCGCGGGGGAGCTGTTTTTT. The variable domain in full, with the rest retrieved from reference TRBV7-2 and TRBJ2-2, is GAGVSQSPSNKVTEKGKDVELRCDPISGHTALYWYRQSLGQGLEFLIYFQGNSAPDKSGLPSDRFSAERTGGSVSTLTIQRTQQEDSAVYLCASSPPGGRAAGELFFGEGSRLTVL.